Listed here are 3 T cell receptor beta chains from one sample, sequenced in a study of blood T cells in healthy people across ages. With a J-beta primer mix and a sample-barcoded 5' primer, a second PCR ran about 7 to 11 cycles. TCRdb redid the calling of the 5' RACE reads with MiXCR, one entry per CDR3 protein. The sample lists roughly 680,000 distinct CDR3 sequences, about 52% seen once, with around a third in the top ten. The specimen was blood. The receptors here all came from an older woman in good health.

The chain employs TRBV6-6 and TRBJ2-7; 7 bases are a match to TRBD2. This CDR3 has 15 amino acids. CDR1 and CDR2 from the germline V gene are MNHNY and SVGAGI (reference sequence). V lost 2 bases to trimming and J lost 0 bases; unmatched junction nucleotides: 4. CDR3 sequence: CASSYAAGVSYEQYF. CDR3 coding DNA: TGTGCCAGCAGTTACGCGGCGGGGGTCTCCTACGAGCAGTACTTC.

This clonotype turned up a few times. The chain carries TRBV20-1 and TRBJ2-5; the D gene is possibly TRBD2 (6 bases). Germline V lookup: CDR1 DFQATT, CDR2 SNEGSKA (reference sequence). The V end was cut by 0 bases, the J end by 5 bases, with 13 bases between. The CDR3 extends over 14 amino acids. The DNA for the CDR3 is TGCAGTGCTAGAGATTCGGGAGTTCGGGAGACCCAGTACTTC. The encoded protein is CSARDSGVRETQYF.

The chain links TRBV10-3 to TRBJ2-3; tentatively, D is TRBD1 or TRBD2 (5 bases each). This CDR3 contains 15 residues. Germline values: CDR1 ENHRY, CDR2 SYGVKD. V lost 8 bases, J lost 2 bases, and 17 bases lay in between. The CDR3 sequence: CAIGGQLVSTDTQYF. DNA of the CDR3: TGTGCCATCGGTGGACAACTAGTATCCACAGATACGCAGTATTTT.